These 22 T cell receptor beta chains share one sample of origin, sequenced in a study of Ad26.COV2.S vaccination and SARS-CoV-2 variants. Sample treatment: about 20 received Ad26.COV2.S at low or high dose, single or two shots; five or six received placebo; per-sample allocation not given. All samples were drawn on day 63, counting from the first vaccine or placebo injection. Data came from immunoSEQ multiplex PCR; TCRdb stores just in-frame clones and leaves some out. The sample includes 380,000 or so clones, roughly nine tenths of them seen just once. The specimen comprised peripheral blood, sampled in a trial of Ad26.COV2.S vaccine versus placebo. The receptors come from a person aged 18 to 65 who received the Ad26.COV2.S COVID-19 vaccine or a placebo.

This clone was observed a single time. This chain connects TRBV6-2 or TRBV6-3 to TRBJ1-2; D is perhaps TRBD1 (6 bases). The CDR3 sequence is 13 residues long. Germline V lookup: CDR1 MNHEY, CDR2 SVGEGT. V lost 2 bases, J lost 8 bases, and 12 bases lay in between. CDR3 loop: CASSYGGSPGYTF. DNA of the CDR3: TGTGCCAGCAGTTACGGGGGCAGCCCCGGCTACACCTTC.

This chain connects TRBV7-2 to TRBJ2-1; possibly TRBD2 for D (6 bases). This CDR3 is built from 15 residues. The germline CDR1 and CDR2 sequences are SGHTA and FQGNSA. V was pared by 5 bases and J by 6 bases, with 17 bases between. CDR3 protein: CASSRSGLGPNEQFF. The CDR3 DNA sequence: TGTGCCAGCAGCCGCTCGGGACTGGGACCCAATGAGCAGTTCTTC.

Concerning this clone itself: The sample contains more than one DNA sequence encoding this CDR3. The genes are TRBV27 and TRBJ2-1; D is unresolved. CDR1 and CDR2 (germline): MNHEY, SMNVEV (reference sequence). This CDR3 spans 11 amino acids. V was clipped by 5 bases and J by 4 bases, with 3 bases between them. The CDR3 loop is CASSLYNEQFF. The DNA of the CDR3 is TGTGCCAGCAGTCTATACAATGAGCAGTTCTTC.

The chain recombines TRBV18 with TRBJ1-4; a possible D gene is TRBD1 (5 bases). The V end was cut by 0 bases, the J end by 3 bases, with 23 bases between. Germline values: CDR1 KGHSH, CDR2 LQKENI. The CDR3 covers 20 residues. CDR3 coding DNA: TGTGCCAGCTCACCACCGGTAGGCAGGGCAGAGTGGAAGGCTAATGAAAAACTGTTTTTT. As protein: CASSPPVGRAEWKANEKLFF. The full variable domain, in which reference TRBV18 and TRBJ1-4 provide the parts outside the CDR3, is NAGVMQNPRHLVRRRGQEARLRCSPMKGHSHVYWYRQLPEEGLKFMVYLQKENIIDESGMPKERFSAEFPKEGPSILRIQQVVRGDSAAYFCASSPPVGRAEWKANEKLFFGSGTQLSVL.

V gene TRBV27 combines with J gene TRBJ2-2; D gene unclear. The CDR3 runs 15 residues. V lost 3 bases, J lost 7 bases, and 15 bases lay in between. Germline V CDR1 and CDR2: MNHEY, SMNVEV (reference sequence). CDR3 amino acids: CASSFLSRQGGELFF. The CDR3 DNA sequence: TGTGCCAGCAGTTTCCTGTCTCGTCAAGGCGGGGAGCTGTTTTTT.

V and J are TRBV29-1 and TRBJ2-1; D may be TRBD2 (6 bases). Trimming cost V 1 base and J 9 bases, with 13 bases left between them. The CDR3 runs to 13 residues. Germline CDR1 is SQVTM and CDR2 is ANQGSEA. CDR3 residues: CSVEGVAGGEQFF. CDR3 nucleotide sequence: TGCAGCGTTGAAGGGGTTGCCGGGGGTGAGCAGTTCTTC.

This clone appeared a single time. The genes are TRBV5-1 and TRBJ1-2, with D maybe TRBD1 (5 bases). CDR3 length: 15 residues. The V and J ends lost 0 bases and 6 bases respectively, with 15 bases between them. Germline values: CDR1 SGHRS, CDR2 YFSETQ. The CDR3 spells CASSLAFAGSDGYTF. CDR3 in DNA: TGCGCCAGCAGCTTGGCCTTCGCAGGGTCGGATGGCTACACCTTC.

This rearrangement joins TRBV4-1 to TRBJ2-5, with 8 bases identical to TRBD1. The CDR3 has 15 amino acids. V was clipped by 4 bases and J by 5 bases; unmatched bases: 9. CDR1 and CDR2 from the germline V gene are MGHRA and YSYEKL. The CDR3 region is CASSRSGGAGETQYF. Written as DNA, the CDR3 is TGCGCCAGCAGCCGGTCAGGGGGCGCGGGTGAGACCCAGTACTTC.

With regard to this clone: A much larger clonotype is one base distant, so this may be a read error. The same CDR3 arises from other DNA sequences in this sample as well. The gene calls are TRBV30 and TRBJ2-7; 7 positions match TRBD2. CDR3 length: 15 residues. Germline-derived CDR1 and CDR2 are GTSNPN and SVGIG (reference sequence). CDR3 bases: TGCGCCTGGGGACTCGGCGGGAGTAGCCGTTGGGAGCAGTACTTC. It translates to CAWGLGGSSRWEQYF.

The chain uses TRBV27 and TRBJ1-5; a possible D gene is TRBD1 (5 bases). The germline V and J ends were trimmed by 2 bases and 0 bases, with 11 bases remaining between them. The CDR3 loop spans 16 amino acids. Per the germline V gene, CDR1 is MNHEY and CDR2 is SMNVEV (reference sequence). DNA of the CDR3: TGTGCCAGCAGTTTAGGGGCGGGGGTTAGCAATCAGCCCCAGCATTTT. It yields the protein CASSLGAGVSNQPQHF.

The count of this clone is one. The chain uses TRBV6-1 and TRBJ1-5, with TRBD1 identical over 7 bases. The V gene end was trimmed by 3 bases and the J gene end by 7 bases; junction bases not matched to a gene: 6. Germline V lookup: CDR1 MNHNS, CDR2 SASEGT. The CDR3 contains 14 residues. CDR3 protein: CASSDQGGNQPQHF. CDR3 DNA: TGTGCCAGCAGTGATCAGGGGGGTAACCAGCCCCAGCATTTT.

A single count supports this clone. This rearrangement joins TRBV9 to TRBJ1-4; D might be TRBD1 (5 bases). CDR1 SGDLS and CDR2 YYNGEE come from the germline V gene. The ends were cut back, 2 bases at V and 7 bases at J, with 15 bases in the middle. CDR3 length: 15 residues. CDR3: CASSVTQGLREKLFF. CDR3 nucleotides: TGTGCCAGCAGCGTTACCCAGGGACTCCGTGAAAAACTGTTTTTT.

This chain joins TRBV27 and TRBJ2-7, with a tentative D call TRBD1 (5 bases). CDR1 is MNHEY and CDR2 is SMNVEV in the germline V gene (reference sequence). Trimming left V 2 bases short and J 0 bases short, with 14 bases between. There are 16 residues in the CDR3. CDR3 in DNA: TGTGCCAGCAGTTTAACCCCAGGGATGAGCTCCTACGAGCAGTACTTC. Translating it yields CASSLTPGMSSYEQYF.

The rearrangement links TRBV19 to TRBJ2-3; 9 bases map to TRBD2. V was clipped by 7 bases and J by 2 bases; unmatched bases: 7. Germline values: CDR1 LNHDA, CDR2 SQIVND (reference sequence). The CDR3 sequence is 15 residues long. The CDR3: CASTLSGGLTDTQYF. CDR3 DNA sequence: TGTGCCAGTACCCTTAGCGGGGGTCTCACAGATACGCAGTATTTT.

The CDR3 loop is CSARGGWSSYEQYF. As DNA, the CDR3 is TGCAGCGCGCGAGGCGGATGGAGCTCCTACGAGCAGTACTTC. The gene calls are TRBV29-1 and TRBJ2-7; D is undetermined. V dropped 7 bases and J dropped 0 bases, with 16 bases sitting between them. The CDR3 is 14 amino acids. The germline gives CDR1 SQVTM, CDR2 ANQGSEA.

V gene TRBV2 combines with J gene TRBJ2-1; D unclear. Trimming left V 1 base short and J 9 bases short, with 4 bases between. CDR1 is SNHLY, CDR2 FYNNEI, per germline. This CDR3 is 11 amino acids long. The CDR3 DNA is TGTGCCAGCAGTGAAGTGAGTGAGCAGTTCTTC. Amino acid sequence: CASSEVSEQFF.

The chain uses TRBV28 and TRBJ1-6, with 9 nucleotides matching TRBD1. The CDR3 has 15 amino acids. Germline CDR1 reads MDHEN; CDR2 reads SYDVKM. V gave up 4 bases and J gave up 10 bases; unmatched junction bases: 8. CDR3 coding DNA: TGTGCCAGCAGTTCCGGACAGGGGCCGCCGTCACCCCTCCACTTT. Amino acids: CASSSGQGPPSPLHF.

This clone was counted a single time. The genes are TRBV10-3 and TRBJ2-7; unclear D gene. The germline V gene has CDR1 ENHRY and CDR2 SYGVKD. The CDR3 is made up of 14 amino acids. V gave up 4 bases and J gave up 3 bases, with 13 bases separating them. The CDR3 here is CAISGNPQDYEQYF. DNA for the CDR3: TGTGCCATCAGTGGAAATCCCCAGGACTACGAGCAGTACTTC.

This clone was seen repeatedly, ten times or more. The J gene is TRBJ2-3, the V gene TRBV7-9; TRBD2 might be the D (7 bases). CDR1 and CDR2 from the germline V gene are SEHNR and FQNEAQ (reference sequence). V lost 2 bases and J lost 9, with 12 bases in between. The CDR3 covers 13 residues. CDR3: CASSLRGGPTQYF. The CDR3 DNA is TGTGCCAGCAGCTTAAGGGGGGGACCAACGCAGTATTTT.

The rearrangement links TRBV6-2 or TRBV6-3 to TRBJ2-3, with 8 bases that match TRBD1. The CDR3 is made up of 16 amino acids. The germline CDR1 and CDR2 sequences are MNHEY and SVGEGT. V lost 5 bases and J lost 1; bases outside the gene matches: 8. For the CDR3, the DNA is TGTGCCAGCAGTCCCGACCCGGGACAGGGCACAGATACGCAGTATTTT. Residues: CASSPDPGQGTDTQYF.

The CDR3 sequence: CASTGGPLYEQYF. CDR3 coding DNA: TGTGCCAGCACAGGGGGTCCCCTCTACGAGCAGTACTTC. This chain connects TRBV6-5 to TRBJ2-7, with TRBD1 matching over 7 bases. CDR1 MNHEY and CDR2 SVGAGI come from the germline V gene. The CDR3 is 13 residues long. J was trimmed by 3 bases and V by 7 bases; bases with no gene match: 6.

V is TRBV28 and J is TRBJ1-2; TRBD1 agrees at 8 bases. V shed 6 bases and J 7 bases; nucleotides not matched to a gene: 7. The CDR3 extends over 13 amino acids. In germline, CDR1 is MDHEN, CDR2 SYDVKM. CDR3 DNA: TGTGCCAGCAGAGGGACAGGAGCGCGTGGCTACACCTTC. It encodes CASRGTGARGYTF.